This TCR beta chain was sequenced for a study of CD8 T cells in Susac syndrome. The V end lost 1 base, the J end lost 4 bases, and 16 bases lay between the germline ends. CDR1 SQVTM and CDR2 ANQGSEA come from the germline V gene. This CDR3 is built from 16 residues. Random-hexamer reverse transcription was applied to 0.5 to 1 ug RNA. TCRdb fed the immunoSEQ multiplex PCR reads into MiXCR, producing one record per CDR3 protein. Among 160,000 or so distinct CDR3 sequences listed, roughly 95% were seen once. The sample taken for sequencing was CD8+ T cells from PBMCs. The TCR originated in a human donor with multiple sclerosis. The chain uses TRBV29-1 and TRBJ2-2; D perhaps matches TRBD1 (5 bases). CDR3 loop: CSVEGGTRWGTGELFF. CDR3 DNA: TGCAGCGTTGAAGGGGGCACGCGGTGGGGCACCGGGGAGCTGTTTTTT.